This T cell receptor (beta chain) emerged from a study of blood T cell repertoires in COVID-19. Study as a whole: COVID-19 samples from acute and convalescent phases originated in the United States, Italy and Spain. In each case, the material was cDNA or gDNA derived from T cells, B-cell-depleted T cells, or PBMCs.

Original handling: For nucleated cells, counts were estimated from reference gene primer amplification. TCRdb keeps only in-frame clones here, not all; method: immunoSEQ multiplex PCR. V, J and clone size reflect that table, while D and trimming were determined from the DNA. The repertoire consists of about 35,000 clones, with 83% occurring once and the leading ten covering approximately 3.7%. This clone was seen a single time. V lost 2 bases, J lost 1 base, and 5 bases lay in between. CDR3 length: 13 amino acids. Germline V gene lookup returns CDR1 MNHEY and CDR2 SMNVEV (reference sequence). Sequencing was carried out using peripheral blood. The V gene is TRBV27, the J gene TRBJ1-1; D remains unclear. This TCR was sampled from a man in his forties or fifties with acute or convalescent COVID-19. The CDR3 DNA reads as TGTGCCAGCAGTTTAACATGGAACACTGAAGCTTTCTTT. It codes for CASSLTWNTEAFF.